One and the same sample provided the 18 T cell receptor beta chains below, sequenced in a study of OX40 agonist ivuxolimab in advanced cancers. Clones were read by immunoSEQ multiplex PCR, and TCRdb kept only the in-frame ones, dropping some. The sample contains approximately 89,000 clones, 90% to 95% of which appear only once. The sequencing here drew on CD4+ or CD8+ T cells sorted from blood, taken in a trial of the OX40 agonist ivuxolimab. These receptors came from an adult with an advanced solid tumor such as melanoma, head and neck, liver or kidney cancer.

V is TRBV11-2 and J is TRBJ2-5, with D perhaps TRBD1 (5 bases). Per germline, CDR1 SGHAT and CDR2 FQNNGV. V was trimmed by 5 bases and J by 4 bases, leaving 17 bases between them. The CDR3 runs 15 residues. The CDR3 region has the DNA TGTGCCAGCAGCGAACGACAGAATTTTGGAGAGACCCAGTACTTC. Its translation: CASSERQNFGETQYF. The whole variable domain, remainder taken from reference TRBV11-2 and TRBJ2-5, is EAGVAQSPRYKIIEKRQSVAFWCNPISGHATLYWYQQILGQGPKLLIQFQNNGVVDDSQLPKDRFSAERLKGVDSTLKIQPAKLEDSAVYLCASSERQNFGETQYFGPGTRLLVL.

The rearrangement links TRBV10-2 to TRBJ2-1, with 10 bases matching TRBD2. The CDR3 is made up of 16 amino acids. The germline V gene encodes CDR1 WSHSY and CDR2 SAAADI. V lost 4 bases to trimming and J lost 8 bases; unmatched junction nucleotides: 11. CDR3: CASSASSGSITDEQFF. As DNA, the CDR3 is TGCGCCAGCAGTGCCTCTAGCGGGAGTATTACCGATGAGCAGTTCTTC.

Only a few counts were recorded for this clone. The chain joins TRBV28 to TRBJ2-7; 9 bases are shared with TRBD1. V gave up 3 bases and J gave up 4 bases; unmatched junction bases: 10. This CDR3 has 16 amino acids. Germline V lookup: CDR1 MDHEN, CDR2 SYDVKM. In DNA form, the CDR3 reads TGTGCCAGCAGTTTCGCTGGGACAGGGCGACCTTACGAGCAGTACTTC. Translation: CASSFAGTGRPYEQYF.

CDR3 amino acids: CASSQGTLEQYF. As DNA, the CDR3 is TGCGCCAGCAGCCAAGGGACTCTCGAGCAGTACTTC. This chain uses TRBV5-1 with TRBJ2-7, with a tentative D call TRBD2 (6 bases). This CDR3 region has 12 residues. Per the germline V gene, CDR1 is SGHRS and CDR2 is YFSETQ. Trimming removed 4 bases from V and 6 bases from J, with 11 bases in between.

The rearrangement links TRBV7-9 to TRBJ2-5, with D possibly being TRBD1 (5 bases). V lost 3 bases to trimming and J lost 2 bases, with 13 bases between them. There are 15 residues in the CDR3. Germline-derived CDR1 and CDR2 are SEHNR and FQNEAQ (reference sequence). The CDR3, as DNA: TGTGCCAGCAGCTTGGGTGGGGCCTGGCAAGAGACCCAGTACTTC. Translated, it gives CASSLGGAWQETQYF.

The V and J genes are TRBV4-2 and TRBJ2-5, with TRBD1 matching over 7 bases. Trimming at V came to 0 bases and at J to 2 bases, leaving 9 bases not matched to a gene. The CDR3 sequence is 17 residues long. Looked up from germline, CDR1 is LGHNA and CDR2 is YNFKEQ. Here the CDR3 DNA reads TGTGCCAGCAGCCAAGAGGTAGGGGGCTATCTTCAAGAGACCCAGTACTTC. The encoded protein is CASSQEVGGYLQETQYF.

The chain couples TRBV6-4 to TRBJ2-1; 9 bases are shared with TRBD1. The CDR3 runs 16 residues. V trimming: 4 bases; J trimming: 8 bases; junction bases outside the gene matches: 12. Germline lookup yields CDR1 MRHNA and CDR2 SNTAGT. DNA of the CDR3: TGTGCCAGCAGTGTCGAACCGGGACAGGGTTTGTATGAGCAGTTCTTC. Residues: CASSVEPGQGLYEQFF.

The rearrangement uses TRBV25-1 and TRBJ1-4; the D gene is possibly TRBD1 (5 bases). V lost 1 base, J lost 8 bases, and 14 bases lay in between. Germline CDR1 reads MGHDK; CDR2 reads SYGVNS. CDR3 length equals 15 residues. The CDR3 DNA reads TGTGCCAGCAGTGAATCGGTGGGGCTAGGGGAAAAACTGTTTTTT. As protein: CASSESVGLGEKLFF. The variable domain in full, completed from reference TRBV25-1 and TRBJ1-4, reads EADIYQTPRYLVIGTGKKITLECSQTMGHDKMYWYQQDPGMELHLIHYSYGVNSTEKGDLSSESTVSRIRTEHFPLTLESARPSHTSQYLCASSESVGLGEKLFFGSGTQLSVL.

This chain connects TRBV20-1 to TRBJ1-2; D call uncertain. Between the trimmed V and J ends, which lost 5 bases and 5 bases, there was a span of 6 bases. Germline V lookup: CDR1 DFQATT, CDR2 SNEGSKA (reference sequence). The CDR3 has 10 amino acids. The CDR3 nucleotides are TGCAGTGCTTGGCTTTATGGCTACACCTTC. Translating it yields CSAWLYGYTF.

J is TRBJ2-1 and V is TRBV19; TRBD2 matches at 11 bases. The CDR3 runs 14 residues. The junction had 4 bases not matched to a gene; V was cut back by 6 bases and J by 6 bases. Germline V gene sequence: CDR1 LNHDA, CDR2 SQIVND (reference sequence). DNA for the CDR3: TGTGCCAGTAGAACCCTAGCGGGAGGCAATGAGCAGTTCTTC. Translation gives CASRTLAGGNEQFF.

The rearrangement links TRBV10-3 to TRBJ2-7, with TRBD2 matching 7 bases. CDR1 is ENHRY, CDR2 SYGVKD, per germline. The trim removed 6 bases at V and 7 bases at J, leaving 12 bases unmatched. The CDR3 spans 14 residues. CDR3 nucleotides: TGTGCCATCAGCGGCCAGCGGGGTTCTGGGGAGCAGTACTTC. It specifies CAISGQRGSGEQYF.

This clone was seen more than once but under ten times. The chain combines TRBV28 with TRBJ2-7; D assignment may be TRBD1 or TRBD2 (5 bases each). The ends were cut back, 7 bases at V and 7 bases at J, with 17 bases in the middle. The germline CDR1 and CDR2 sequences are MDHEN and SYDVKM. The CDR3 spans 13 residues. The CDR3, as DNA: TGTGCCAGCACCGCGACGGGGCTAGGGGAGCAGTACTTC. Translated, it gives CASTATGLGEQYF.

This clone appeared a single time. The V call is TRBV28, the J call TRBJ2-7, with TRBD1 matching over 11 bases. The CDR3 extends over 15 amino acids. CDR1 is MDHEN, CDR2 SYDVKM, per germline. The junction had 7 bases not matched to a gene; V was cut back by 6 bases and J by 3 bases. The CDR3 here is CASRASGTGGYEQYF. CDR3 DNA sequence: TGTGCCAGCAGAGCCTCCGGGACAGGGGGCTACGAGCAGTACTTC.

The chain carries TRBV27 and TRBJ2-2, with D possibly TRBD2 on 6 matching bases. Trimming removed 3 bases from V and 2 bases from J, with 10 bases in between. This CDR3 has 15 residues. Per germline, CDR1 MNHEY and CDR2 SMNVEV (reference sequence). The CDR3 DNA is TGTGCCAGCAGTTTGTGGGGAGGTAACACCGGGGAGCTGTTTTTT. Translation: CASSLWGGNTGELFF.

The chain joins TRBV10-3 to TRBJ2-5, with 7 bases aligning to TRBD1. The CDR3 has 15 residues. Germline V lookup: CDR1 ENHRY, CDR2 SYGVKD. J was trimmed by 5 bases and V by 5 bases; bases with no gene match: 11. CDR3 coding DNA: TGTGCCATCAGTAAACAGGGGATTGTTTGGGAGACCCAGTACTTC. This codes for CAISKQGIVWETQYF.

This chain connects TRBV28 to TRBJ1-2; 10 bases line up with TRBD1. Germline assignment: CDR1 MDHEN and CDR2 SYDVKM. V was clipped by 5 bases and J by 3 bases; unmatched bases: 3. This CDR3 is built from 14 residues. The CDR3: CASSGTGAHYGYTF. In DNA, the CDR3 is TGTGCCAGCAGTGGGACAGGGGCCCACTATGGCTACACCTTC.

This clone was seen just once. This chain links TRBV29-1 with TRBJ2-6; tentatively, D is TRBD1 (5 bases). The germline gives CDR1 SQVTM, CDR2 ANQGSEA. The CDR3 consists of 16 residues. Trimming took 6 bases from V and 1 from J, leaving 16 bases between them. CDR3 in amino acids: CSVGPGLWSGANVLTF. The CDR3 bases are TGCAGCGTGGGGCCAGGGCTCTGGTCTGGGGCCAACGTCCTGACTTTC.

CDR3 nucleotides: TGTGCCAGCAAAGAGGACACAACGAACACTGAAGCTTTCTTT. It yields the protein CASKEDTTNTEAFF. This sequence joins TRBV28 and TRBJ1-1, with a possible D match to TRBD1 (5 bases). The CDR3 totals 14 residues. Trimming stripped 7 bases from V and 1 base from J, with 13 bases between. In germline, CDR1 is MDHEN, CDR2 SYDVKM.